Below are 16 T cell receptor beta chains sequenced from a single sample in a study of shared clonotypes between healthy human individuals. Profiled with immunoSEQ multiplex PCR; TCRdb holds only in-frame clones, not every one. The sample holds about 660,000 clones, about 74% seen once. The sequencing input was memory CD4+ T cells sorted from blood. Subset indicated: CD45RA-negative fraction. The receptors derive from a woman aged 30 to 39 in good health.

The CDR3 nucleotides read TGCGCCAGCAGCCATTTAGGACTAGCGTCTAGCACAGATACGCAGTATTTT. This sequence encodes CASSHLGLASSTDTQYF. The V call is TRBV4-1, the J call TRBJ2-3, with 9 nucleotides matching TRBD2. The CDR3 runs 17 residues. In germline, CDR1 is MGHRA, CDR2 YSYEKL. J was trimmed by 0 bases and V by 3 bases; bases with no gene match: 7.

This clone has more than one count but fewer than ten. The gene calls are TRBV27 and TRBJ2-5; D not resolved. Germline V gene lookup returns CDR1 MNHEY and CDR2 SMNVEV (reference sequence). The CDR3 runs 11 residues. V lost 1 base, J lost 7 bases, and 4 bases lay in between. CDR3 nucleotides: TGTGCCAGCAGTTTATACGGGACCCAGTACTTC. It is translated as CASSLYGTQYF.

The rearrangement links TRBV9 to TRBJ2-7; D unresolved. Germline V gene sequence: CDR1 SGDLS, CDR2 YYNGEE. There are 12 residues in the CDR3. The V and J ends lost 3 bases and 7 bases respectively, with 11 bases between them. DNA of the CDR3: TGTGCCAGCAGCGCACTACGCGGAGAGCAGTACTTC. Protein sequence: CASSALRGEQYF.

This chain joins TRBV10-1 and TRBJ2-1; D gene ambiguous. The CDR3 runs 12 residues. Germline lookup yields CDR1 WNHNN and CDR2 SYGVQD (reference sequence). V dropped 8 bases and J dropped 8 bases, with 13 bases sitting between them. CDR3 bases: TGCGCCAGCTCCGGAGTTGAGGATGAGCAGTTCTTC. This translates into CASSGVEDEQFF.

Remarks on this clone: The germline gene is not matched at one end of the junction; a read error may be the cause. V gene TRBV2 combines with J gene TRBJ2-5; D is ambiguous. Germline CDR1 and CDR2: SNHLY and FYNNEI. The CDR3 consists of 14 residues. CDR3 loop: CASSQAGQAETQYF. The DNA of the CDR3 is TGTGCCAGCAGTCAAGCTGGGCAAGCGGAGACCCAGTACTTC.

A few counts support this clone. V gene TRBV5-1 combines with J gene TRBJ1-3; 7 bases are shared with TRBD1. V trimming: 0 bases; J trimming: 0 bases; junction bases outside the gene matches: 3. This CDR3 spans 16 amino acids. Per germline, CDR1 SGHRS and CDR2 YFSETQ. The CDR3, as DNA: TGCGCCAGCAGCTTGGACAGGGGTGCCTCTGGAAACACCATATATTTT. It specifies CASSLDRGASGNTIYF.

Here the CDR3 reads CSGAVSSTDTQYF. CDR3 coding DNA: TGCAGCGGCGCGGTTTCTAGCACAGATACGCAGTATTTT. The chain carries TRBV29-1 and TRBJ2-3; D ambiguous. Trimming removed 7 bases from V and 0 bases from J, with 11 bases in between. CDR3 length: 13 residues. Germline-derived CDR1 and CDR2 are SQVTM and ANQGSEA.

The genes are TRBV5-7 and TRBJ1-1; D call uncertain. TRBV5-7 is treated as an ORF (open reading frame) with a function not yet certain. Deletions cut 2 bases from V and 11 bases from J, with 19 bases between. The CDR3 is 14 amino acids. This chain's CDR3 is CASSFWRAPDPAFF. The DNA of the CDR3 is TGTGCCAGCAGCTTTTGGAGGGCTCCGGATCCGGCTTTCTTT.

The chain couples TRBV6-5 to TRBJ1-5; 7 bases match TRBD1. The CDR3 has 15 amino acids. Looked up from germline, CDR1 is MNHEY and CDR2 is SVGAGI. V trimming: 4 bases; J trimming: 6 bases; junction bases outside the gene matches: 9. CDR3: CASSLTMTGTQPQHF. The CDR3 region has the DNA TGTGCCAGCAGTTTAACTATGACAGGGACTCAGCCCCAGCATTTT.

Of note for this clone: Other nucleotide sequences in the sample specify the same CDR3. This chain connects TRBV28 to TRBJ1-3; D might be TRBD1 (6 bases). Germline CDR1 and CDR2: MDHEN and SYDVKM. Trimming took 2 bases from V and 7 from J, leaving 15 bases between them. CDR3 size: 15 residues. CDR3 bases: TGTGCCAGCAGTTTACCCCTGGGCCAGGGGAACACCATATATTTT. This codes for CASSLPLGQGNTIYF.

This rearrangement joins TRBV7-8 to TRBJ2-1; D not resolved. Germline values: CDR1 SGHVS, CDR2 FQNEAQ. This CDR3 spans 13 amino acids. The germline V and J ends were trimmed by 1 base and 10 bases, with 11 bases remaining between them. Written as DNA, the CDR3 is TGTGCCAGCAGCTTAGTAGTCGGGTGGGAGCAGTTCTTC. It yields the protein CASSLVVGWEQFF.

The rearrangement joins TRBV9 to TRBJ2-5; D is perhaps TRBD1 (6 bases). Germline CDR1 and CDR2: SGDLS and YYNGEE. This CDR3 contains 15 residues. V dropped 0 bases and J dropped 2 bases, with 11 bases sitting between them. DNA for the CDR3: TGTGCCAGCAGCGTAGCCGGGACACGACAAGAGACCCAGTACTTC. It specifies CASSVAGTRQETQYF.

This chain uses TRBV7-7 with TRBJ2-5, with a weak D call TRBD1 (7 bases). Germline V gene sequence: CDR1 SSHAT, CDR2 FNYEAQ (reference sequence). The CDR3 spans 15 residues. V dropped 5 bases and J dropped 1 base, with 14 bases sitting between them. The CDR3 bases are TGTGCCAGCAGCCGCGGGACAGCCTTCCAAGAGACCCAGTACTTC. Amino acids: CASSRGTAFQETQYF.

The chain links TRBV2 to TRBJ2-3; the match to TRBD2 covers 7 bases. V lost 4 bases to trimming and J lost 0 bases; unmatched junction nucleotides: 7. Germline V CDR1 and CDR2: SNHLY, FYNNEI. The CDR3 extends over 16 amino acids. CDR3 nucleotide sequence: TGTGCCAGCAGTGCTACTACTAGCGCGAGCACAGATACGCAGTATTTT. The encoded protein is CASSATTSASTDTQYF.

There are a few counts of this clone. V gene TRBV7-9 combines with J gene TRBJ2-7, with 7 bases matching TRBD1. V lost 5 bases, J lost 8 bases, and 9 bases stayed unmatched. Germline CDR1 is SEHNR and CDR2 is FQNEAQ (reference sequence). The CDR3 totals 13 residues. The CDR3, as DNA: TGTGCCAGCAGCCCAGCCGACAGGGTGCAGCAGTACTTC. It translates to CASSPADRVQQYF.

The CDR3 spells CASSLVVGDGSSGNTIYF. CDR3 coding DNA: TGTGCCAGCAGCTTAGTTGTGGGAGACGGGAGCTCTGGAAACACCATATATTTT. The chain has TRBV7-8 and TRBJ1-3; no definite D call. Trimming cost V 1 base and J 0 bases, with 16 bases left between them. Germline V CDR1 and CDR2: SGHVS, FQNEAQ. The CDR3 covers 18 residues.